These 19 T cell receptor beta chains share one sample of origin, sequenced in a study of control samples from healthy donors and cancer patients. Clones were sequenced by immunoSEQ multiplex PCR, and TCRdb holds only the in-frame ones, with some missing. The data contain 120,000 to 150,000 clones, about 90% of them seen just once; the ten biggest clones take up approximately 7.2%. The sample was blood. The receptors were sampled from a man aged 18 to 29 in good health.

This chain uses TRBV28 with TRBJ1-6; TRBD1 matches at 7 bases. Germline V gene lookup returns CDR1 MDHEN and CDR2 SYDVKM. Losses at the gene ends were 5 bases for V and 5 bases for J; bases not matched to a gene: 3. This CDR3 is 14 amino acids long. The CDR3 region has the DNA TGTGCCAGCAGTGTGGGACAGAATAATTCACCCCTCCACTTT. This codes for CASSVGQNNSPLHF.

This clone has only one observation. The chain joins TRBV4-1 to TRBJ2-7, with a possible D match to TRBD1 (6 bases). V lost 0 bases to trimming and J lost 1 base, with 13 bases between them. From germline, CDR1 is MGHRA and CDR2 YSYEKL. This CDR3 has 16 residues. DNA of the CDR3: TGCGCCAGCAGCCAAGATCTGGCAGGGGTGTCCTACGAGCAGTACTTC. It encodes CASSQDLAGVSYEQYF.

This chain uses TRBV7-7 with TRBJ1-1; no definite D call. CDR3 length equals 13 residues. With 5 bases removed from V and 3 bases from J, the gap between germline ends came to 10 bases. From germline, CDR1 is SSHAT and CDR2 FNYEAQ (reference sequence). The CDR3 loop reads CASSPAGDTEAFF. The CDR3 DNA reads as TGTGCCAGCAGCCCAGCTGGGGACACTGAAGCTTTCTTT.

The chain is built from TRBV28 and TRBJ2-3; D perhaps matches TRBD1 (5 bases). The CDR3 contains 16 residues. V was clipped by 5 bases and J by 2 bases, with 17 bases between them. Germline V gene sequence: CDR1 MDHEN, CDR2 SYDVKM. The CDR3 loop reads CASSPPRRVYTDTQYF. As DNA, the CDR3 is TGTGCCAGCAGTCCACCCCGCAGGGTTTACACAGATACGCAGTATTTT.

This clone was picked up one time. The CDR3: CAISESGARNSPLHF. The CDR3 coding sequence is TGTGCCATCAGTGAGTCAGGGGCGCGGAATTCACCCCTCCACTTT. This chain joins TRBV10-3 and TRBJ1-6; tentative D call: TRBD1 (5 bases). The CDR3 is 15 residues long. Germline V gene sequence: CDR1 ENHRY, CDR2 SYGVKD. Trimming took off 0 bases at V and 7 bases at J, with 10 bases between the two ends.

The CDR3 nucleotides are TGTGCCAGCAGTCTAGGGGGAGCCCGCGAGCAGTACTTC. Its translation is CASSLGGAREQYF. The V call is TRBV27, the J call TRBJ2-7, with a weak D call TRBD1 (6 bases). CDR3 length: 13 residues. Germline loops: CDR1 MNHEY, CDR2 SMNVEV (reference sequence). V was clipped by 5 bases and J by 6 bases, with 14 bases between them.

CDR3 in amino acids: CASSPFVGEQYF. In DNA form, the CDR3 reads TGTGCCAGCAGCCCCTTCGTGGGAGAGCAGTACTTC. The chain uses TRBV25-1 and TRBJ2-7, with D uncertain. V was shortened by 6 bases and J by 7 bases, with 13 bases between the two germline ends. CDR1 is MGHDK, CDR2 SYGVNS, per germline. The CDR3 extends over 12 amino acids.

This clone was seen a few times. The chain combines TRBV10-3 with TRBJ1-5, with 7 bases lining up with TRBD1. CDR3 size: 16 residues. CDR1 and CDR2 (germline): ENHRY, SYGVKD. V lost 6 bases, J lost 5 bases, and 13 bases stayed unmatched. In DNA, the CDR3 is TGTGCCATCAGCGATGGACTGGGACAGCAAGATCAGCCCCAGCATTTT. Its protein is CAISDGLGQQDQPQHF.

The rearrangement uses TRBV5-4 and TRBJ2-7; 7 bases agree with TRBD1. Germline CDR1 and CDR2: SGHNT and YYREEE (reference sequence). CDR3 size: 13 residues. V lost 1 base and J lost 6; bases outside the gene matches: 4. The CDR3 bases are TGTGCCAGCAGCTTGCACAGGGGCGGCGAGCAGTACTTC. Amino acids: CASSLHRGGEQYF. The entire variable domain, with the rest obtained from reference TRBV5-4 and TRBJ2-7, is as follows: ETGVTQSPTHLIKTRGQQVTLRCSSQSGHNTVSWYQQALGQGPQFIFQYYREEENGRGNFPPRFSGLQFPNYSSELNVNALELDDSALYLCASSLHRGGEQYFGPGTRLTVT.

This sequence joins TRBV15 and TRBJ2-7, with D perhaps matching TRBD1 or TRBD2 (6 bases each). The CDR3 runs 12 residues. V gave up 3 bases and J gave up 6 bases, with 9 bases separating them. Per the germline V gene, CDR1 is LNHNV and CDR2 is YYDKDF (reference sequence). For the CDR3, the DNA is TGTGCCACCAGCAGGGAGGGGGGCGAGCAGTACTTC. Protein product: CATSREGGEQYF.

This chain connects TRBV7-2 to TRBJ1-6, with 10 nucleotides matching TRBD1. Germline loops: CDR1 SGHTA, CDR2 FQGNSA. Trimming cost V 2 bases and J 7 bases; bases outside gene matches: 5. The CDR3 totals 16 residues. The CDR3 reads CASSLLRDRGNSPLHF. CDR3 nucleotide sequence: TGTGCCAGCAGCTTATTACGGGACAGGGGAAATTCACCCCTCCACTTT.

This chain joins TRBV19 and TRBJ1-2, with D uncertain. Per the germline V gene, CDR1 is LNHDA and CDR2 is SQIVND (reference sequence). This CDR3 comprises 15 residues. Trimming pared 6 bases from V and 4 bases from J, leaving 18 bases between. CDR3 DNA: TGTGCCAGTAGCCTTGAAATGGGCGCGACCTATGGCTACACCTTC. Its protein product is CASSLEMGATYGYTF.

This clone has more than one count but fewer than ten. V gene TRBV7-6 combines with J gene TRBJ2-7; D gene ambiguous. The CDR3 runs 14 residues. Germline V CDR1 and CDR2: SGHVS, FNYEAQ. With 0 bases removed from V and 1 base from J, the gap between germline ends came to 7 bases. CDR3 DNA: TGTGCCAGCAGCTTAGCAGACGGATCCTACGAGCAGTACTTC. Translation gives CASSLADGSYEQYF.

This clone was detected once. The V and J genes are TRBV30 and TRBJ2-7; 7 bases match TRBD2. The CDR3 sequence is 12 residues long. Germline CDR1 and CDR2: GTSNPN and SVGIG (reference sequence). The V and J ends lost 3 bases and 7 bases, in that order; junction bases with no gene match: 6. In DNA form, the CDR3 reads TGTGCCTGGAGGAAGGAGGGAGGGGAGCAGTACTTC. It translates to CAWRKEGGEQYF.

This chain joins TRBV19 and TRBJ1-2; D not certain. Germline CDR1 LNHDA, CDR2 SQIVND (reference sequence). The CDR3 sequence is 11 residues long. V was clipped by 6 bases and J by 8 bases, with 10 bases between them. This CDR3 reads CASSLGLGYTF. The CDR3, as DNA: TGTGCCAGTAGCCTAGGGTTGGGCTACACCTTC.

The genes are TRBV5-4 and TRBJ2-7; 9 bases align to TRBD2. V gave up 1 base and J gave up 1 base; unmatched junction bases: 3. The CDR3 runs 15 residues. Looked up from germline, CDR1 is SGHNT and CDR2 is YYREEE (reference sequence). The CDR3 spells CASSLTTSGSYEQYF. The DNA of the CDR3 is TGTGCCAGCAGCTTGACTACTAGCGGGTCCTACGAGCAGTACTTC.

V is TRBV11-2 and J is TRBJ2-5, with D unresolved. The CDR3 contains 14 residues. V lost 2 bases to trimming and J lost 5 bases, with 12 bases between them. From germline, CDR1 is SGHAT and CDR2 FQNNGV. The CDR3 nucleotides are TGTGCCAGCAGCTTATTCGGGCCTGGGGAGACCCAGTACTTC. Its translation: CASSLFGPGETQYF.

The rearrangement links TRBV5-1 to TRBJ1-5; unclear D gene. CDR3 length equals 15 residues. Trimming took 4 bases from V and 0 from J, leaving 11 bases between them. In germline, CDR1 is SGHRS, CDR2 YFSETQ. CDR3 sequence: CASSPDPNSNQPQHF. The CDR3 DNA reads TGCGCCAGCAGCCCGGACCCTAATAGCAATCAGCCCCAGCATTTT.

This chain joins TRBV3-1 (or the pseudogene TRBV3-2) and TRBJ2-5; D not certain. The CDR3 loop spans 13 amino acids. Trimming stripped 2 bases from V and 4 bases from J, with 8 bases between. Germline assignment: CDR1 LGHDT and CDR2 YNNKEL (reference sequence). The CDR3 region has the DNA TGTGCCAGCAGCCAATACGAGAGAGAGACCCAGTACTTC. Protein: CASSQYERETQYF.